Listed below are T cell receptor beta chains from one sample, sequenced in a study of monozygotic twins with inflammatory bowel disease. TCRdb reprocessed the 5' RACE reads and stores each CDR3 protein as one record, lacking DNA. The table for this sample gives 350,000 to 500,000 distinct CDR3 sequences. The sequencing sample was made of blood. These TCRs come from a human donor with ulcerative colitis or Crohn's disease, or a healthy co-twin of an affected twin (not recorded which). Both conserved end residues are part of each CDR3.

j_gene,v_gene,CDR3aa
TRBJ2-5,TRBV18,CASSSSPAGGQETQYF
TRBJ1-1,TRBV29-1,CSVPKDRVNTEAFF
TRBJ2-1,TRBV2,CASRNHNEQFF
TRBJ1-6,TRBV29-1,CSVELSRTGENSPLHF
TRBJ2-1,TRBV2,CASSRLAGGRNEQFF
TRBJ1-1,TRBV7-3,CASSRDSSATEAFF
TRBJ2-7,TRBV12-3/TRBV12-4,CASSSTGGVREQYF
TRBJ2-3,TRBV5-1,CASSPQERGFPDTQYF
TRBJ2-3,TRBV4-1,CASSQDGSFGGGRDTQYF
TRBJ2-7,TRBV7-8,CASSLRGTGYEQYF
TRBJ2-3,TRBV5-6,CASSLELAGTYDTQYF
TRBJ2-1,TRBV24-1,CATSDKRYNEQFF
TRBJ1-1,TRBV5-1,CASSFDPGTEAFF
TRBJ2-7,TRBV15,CATSRDGTSGTSSYEQYF
TRBJ1-6,TRBV18,CASSQWDRDSPLHF
TRBJ1-6,TRBV6-1,CASSVYSDNSPLHF
TRBJ2-1,TRBV30,CAWSVQGTSGVYNEQFF
TRBJ2-5,TRBV7-8,CASSLVGAQYF
TRBJ1-2,TRBV2,CASISGPLYHGYTF
TRBJ2-2,TRBV5-1,CASSPTSGGRGELFF
TRBJ2-2,TRBV5-1,CASSLVAGADGELFF
TRBJ2-2,TRBV3-1,CASSQVNLGELFF
TRBJ2-3,TRBV6-1,CASSPTVGGITDTQYF
TRBJ1-2,TRBV18,CASSPPSPERRDGYTF
TRBJ1-2,TRBV10-3,CAISELDRGKYGYTF
TRBJ2-4,TRBV5-1,CASSTGTGGIIQYF
TRBJ2-1,TRBV3-1,CASSLSEVEQFF
TRBJ1-1,TRBV20-1,CSARGEDTEAFF
TRBJ2-3,TRBV18,CASSIGYSSTDTQYF
TRBJ1-5,TRBV18,CASSPQGHSNQPQHF
TRBJ2-7,TRBV20-1,CSASSASGVYYEQYF
TRBJ1-2,TRBV12-3/TRBV12-4,CASSPHRQGPYGYTF
TRBJ2-3,TRBV25-1,CASSATSGRGGKRYTQYF
TRBJ2-5,TRBV3-1,CASSQDMRLLETQYF
TRBJ1-1,TRBV7-9,CASSSGQRGAFF
TRBJ1-5,TRBV10-3,CAGSLGEAQPQHF
TRBJ2-2,TRBV7-9,CASSGTSGGPSTGELFF
TRBJ2-1,TRBV7-9,CASSLGLGEQRDF
TRBJ1-4,TRBV5-1,CASSDRPGANEKLFF
TRBJ2-7,TRBV7-9,CASSPIGRLSHEQYF
TRBJ1-6,TRBV25-1,CASSESQGGNSPLHF
TRBJ1-5,TRBV10-3,CAIGAGRSDQPQHF
TRBJ2-7,TRBV7-2,CASSLRAVAGKLGEQYF
TRBJ1-1,TRBV21-1,CASSNRAERNTEAFF
TRBJ2-3,TRBV18,CASSPKTYYGTDTQYF
TRBJ2-2,TRBV3-1,CASSQRGGPGELFF
TRBJ1-6,TRBV6-5,CASSYSKAVNNSPLHF
TRBJ1-1,TRBV10-3,CAISEKTENTEAFF
TRBJ1-1,TRBV2,CASHGQAGVEAFF
TRBJ2-7,TRBV28,CASTPPRGPQYF
TRBJ2-5,TRBV30,CAWNPPGIETQYF
TRBJ1-5,TRBV19,CASSTQQGVTPQHF
TRBJ2-2,TRBV7-9,CASSIRKGHPSLGTGELFF
TRBJ2-3,TRBV7-2,CARPLRTDTQYF
TRBJ2-2,TRBV10-3,CAISDVGTLNTGELFF
TRBJ2-3,TRBV24-1,CATSDSPVSGGATDTQYF
TRBJ1-6,TRBV6-1,CASSPRQGGGSPLHF